This paragraph covers one T cell receptor beta chain sequence. The antigen is not known. The sample carries other DNA sequences with the same CDR3. This entry comes from a study of graft-versus-host responses after intestinal transplantation. Across the whole study: Recipients across the board were started on anti-thymocyte globulin induction, then kept on tacrolimus and steroids for about 3 years.

Trimming left V 6 bases short and J 3 bases short, with 20 bases between. Germline V gene lookup returns CDR1 MGHRA and CDR2 YSYEKL. The CDR3 runs to 16 residues. Measured with immunoSEQ multiplex PCR; TCRdb has only the in-frame clones, and not every one. The sample lists roughly 98,000 clones; 85% to 95% were seen once. The gene calls are TRBV4-1 and TRBJ1-1, with a tentative D call TRBD1 (6 bases). Here the sequenced sample was unstimulated CD8+ T cells sorted from spleen or lymph node cells, taken before transplant. The TCR originated in a human donor who was the organ donor for an intestinal transplant. The CDR3 nucleotides read TGCGCCAGCAGTCTACCCCCAGGGACACGAGACACTGAAGCTTTCTTT. Translated, it gives CASSLPPGTRDTEAFF.